A selection of T cell receptor beta chains follows, all from one sample in a study of response to subunit inactivated influenza vaccine. TCRdb reprocessed the RT-PCR reads with MiXCR, giving one entry per CDR3 protein. The sample lists 590,000 or so distinct CDR3 sequences; around 13% were seen once. This specimen was PBMCs from blood, taken 14 to 15 days before vaccination. The receptors shown here come from a man in his forties or fifties who received an inactivated influenza vaccine. CDR3s include the opening cysteine and the closing phenylalanine or tryptophan. A D gene is named only where the DNA matches it firmly. Clone size, where shown, is once, few, many, or a class for clones that have expanded.

j_call d_call v_call clone_size cdr3_aa cdr3_nt
TRBJ2-5 NA TRBV25-1 NA CASSKQAVTQYF TGTGCCAGCAGTAAACAGGCGGTGACCCAGTACTTC
TRBJ2-1 TRBD2 TRBV4-2 few CASSQEGLAGGGHEQFF TGTGCCAGCAGCCAAGAGGGACTAGCGGGGGGGGGCCATGAGCAGTTCTTC
TRBJ2-7 NA TRBV20-1 NA CSASNQFDEQYF TGCAGTGCTAGTAACCAGTTCGACGAGCAGTACTTC
TRBJ2-5 NA TRBV10-3 once CAISESWQGFGKETQYF TGTGCCATCAGTGAGAGCTGGCAGGGGTTCGGTAAAGAGACCCAGTACTTC
TRBJ1-5 NA TRBV12-3/TRBV12-4 NA CASSLSREGNQPQHF TGTGCCAGCAGTTTGTCCAGGGAAGGCAATCAGCCCCAGCATTTT
TRBJ1-5 TRBD1 TRBV6-1 NA CASSLTRDRGYSNQPQHF TGTGCCAGCAGTCTAACCCGGGACAGGGGTTATAGCAATCAGCCCCAGCATTTT
TRBJ1-2 NA TRBV16 few CASSQSTEYGYTF TGTGCCAGCAGCCAGTCGACGGAGTATGGCTACACCTTC
TRBJ2-7 NA TRBV7-9 NA CASSLAGLDEQYF TGTGCCAGCAGCTTAGCAGGTTTGGACGAGCAGTACTTC
TRBJ2-5 TRBD1 TRBV25-1 NA CASSEFGGQGVETQYF TGTGCCAGCAGTGAATTCGGTGGACAGGGGGTTGAGACCCAGTACTTC
TRBJ1-2 NA TRBV28 few CASSNTGGLPNGYTF TGTGCCAGCAGTAACACGGGCGGGCTACCAAATGGCTACACCTTC
TRBJ2-1 TRBD2 TRBV4-2 many CASSQDRTGGLYNEQFF TGTGCCAGCAGCCAAGATCGGACGGGGGGGTTATACAATGAGCAGTTCTTC
TRBJ2-3 TRBD2 TRBV4-1 few CASSHLWTSGKDTQYF TGCGCCAGCAGCCACTTATGGACTAGCGGGAAAGATACGCAGTATTTT
TRBJ2-2 NA TRBV20-1 few CSAKNSNTGELFF TGCAGTGCTAAAAACTCGAACACCGGGGAGCTGTTTTTT
TRBJ2-1 NA TRBV7-9 many CASSQQGGNEQFF TGTGCCAGCAGCCAGCAAGGCGGAAATGAGCAGTTCTTC
TRBJ2-7 TRBD1 TRBV11-2 NA CASSLVSGQVRIEQYF TGTGCCAGCAGCCTAGTCTCGGGACAGGTTAGAATCGAGCAGTACTTC
TRBJ2-2 NA TRBV4-3 few CASSQDHRHTGELFF TGCGCCAGCAGCCAAGATCACAGACACACCGGGGAGCTGTTTTTT
TRBJ1-2 NA TRBV20-1 NA CRCTNSNGYTF TGCAGATGTACCAATTCCAATGGCTACACCTTC
TRBJ2-5 TRBD2 TRBV9 NA CASSVAVAGNHQETQYF TGTGCCAGCAGCGTAGCTGTAGCGGGGAACCACCAAGAGACCCAGTACTTC
TRBJ1-3 NA TRBV7-2 NA CASSLSLDSGNTIYF TGTGCCAGCAGTCTCTCACTGGACTCTGGAAACACCATATATTTT
TRBJ2-3 NA TRBV9 NA CASSGDGPADTQYF TGTGCCAGCAGCGGGGACGGTCCAGCAGATACGCAGTATTTT
TRBJ2-1 TRBD2 TRBV11-3 NA CASSPRVAGPGYNQQFF TGTGCCAGCAGCCCGCGGGTAGCGGGACCCGGATACAATCAGCAGTTCTTC
TRBJ2-7 NA TRBV4-3 NA CASSQDRGSGYEQYF TGCGCCAGCAGCCAAGATCGGGGGTCTGGCTACGAGCAGTACTTC
TRBJ1-5 NA TRBV7-2 NA CASSAQGYSNQPQHF TGTGCCAGCAGCGCACAGGGATATAGCAATCAGCCCCAGCATTTT
TRBJ2-1 TRBD2 TRBV14 few CASSRHPSGVPNEQFF TGTGCCAGCAGCCGTCACCCTAGCGGCGTTCCCAATGAGCAGTTCTTC
TRBJ1-1 NA TRBV29-1 few CSVDRGLNTEAFF TGCAGCGTTGACCGGGGATTGAACACTGAAGCTTTCTTT
TRBJ2-7 TRBD2 TRBV3-1 NA CASSQRGGLAGEQYF TGTGCCAGCAGCCAAAGGGGGGGACTAGCGGGCGAGCAGTACTTC
TRBJ2-3 NA TRBV2 NA CASSEAGVDTQYF TGTGCCAGCAGTGAAGCCGGGGTAGATACGCAGTATTTT
TRBJ2-5 TRBD2 TRBV11-2 few CASSRLAGGPGETQYF TGTGCCAGCAGCCGACTAGCGGGAGGGCCGGGGGAGACCCAGTACTTC
TRBJ2-3 NA TRBV11-3 few CASSETLGTQYF TGTGCCAGCAGCGAGACACTCGGTACGCAGTATTTT
TRBJ1-2 NA TRBV27 many CASSLSGLLGGYTF TGTGCCAGCAGTTTATCGGGGCTCTTGGGAGGCTACACCTTC
TRBJ2-5 TRBD1 TRBV10-2 few CASGGQFQETQYF TGCGCCAGCGGGGGACAGTTTCAAGAGACCCAGTACTTC
TRBJ2-2 NA TRBV5-1 few CASNQQPGERTGELFF TGCGCCAGCAACCAGCAGCCCGGGGAGCGAACCGGGGAGCTGTTTTTT
TRBJ2-7 TRBD1 TRBV5-1 many CASSLEGASYEQYF TGCGCCAGCAGCTTGGAGGGGGCCTCCTACGAGCAGTACTTC
TRBJ2-5 NA TRBV5-6 NA CASSHGLSGETQYF TGTGCCAGCAGCCATGGGCTGAGCGGAGAGACCCAGTACTTC
TRBJ2-4 TRBD2 TRBV20-1 few CSADVAGTKNIQYF TGCAGTGCTGACGTAGCGGGGACCAAAAACATTCAGTACTTC
TRBJ1-4 NA TRBV20-1 NA CSASLQGNEKLFF TGCAGTGCTAGTCTGCAGGGGAATGAAAAACTGTTTTTT
TRBJ2-2 TRBD2 TRBV4-1 NA CASSQGTAGGYTGELFF TGCGCCAGCAGCCAAGGGACGGCGGGAGGGTACACCGGGGAGCTGTTTTTT
TRBJ2-3 NA TRBV6-2/TRBV6-3 once CARNYSRLAGTDTQYF TGTGCCAGAAATTACTCGAGGTTAGCGGGCACAGATACGCAGTATTTT
TRBJ2-1 TRBD2 TRBV7-2 few CASSLGLAGGGNEQFF TGTGCCAGCAGCTTGGGACTAGCGGGAGGGGGGAATGAGCAGTTCTTC
TRBJ2-6 NA TRBV6-2/TRBV6-3 NA CASRTEREYSGANVLTF TGTGCCAGCAGGACCGAAAGAGAATACTCTGGGGCCAACGTCCTGACTTTC
TRBJ2-7 TRBD2 TRBV4-2 few CASSQTSGRYEQYF TGTGCCAGCAGCCAGACTAGCGGGAGGTACGAGCAGTACTTC
TRBJ2-1 TRBD2 TRBV5-1 many CASSPGGSYNEQFF TGCGCCAGCAGCCCGGGGGGGTCCTACAATGAGCAGTTCTTC
TRBJ1-5 NA TRBV7-8 many CASSPVRSGQPQHF TGTGCCAGCAGCCCTGTTAGGTCCGGTCAGCCCCAGCATTTT
TRBJ2-3 TRBD2 TRBV2 few CANTRLADHTDTQYF TGTGCCAACACCCGCCTAGCGGACCACACAGATACGCAGTATTTT
TRBJ2-1 NA TRBV20-1 NA CSARDHGRPGEQFF TGCAGTGCTAGAGACCACGGCCGCCCGGGGGAGCAGTTCTTC
TRBJ1-1 NA TRBV7-9 many CASSLEGGNTEAFF TGTGCCAGCAGTTTAGAGGGGGGGAACACTGAAGCTTTCTTT
TRBJ2-7 NA TRBV7-9 few CASSLIGDRGGDEQYF TGTGCCAGCAGCCTAATTGGAGACAGGGGAGGGGACGAGCAGTACTTC
TRBJ2-4 NA TRBV20-1 few CSARDLYFGEPTAKNIQYF TGCAGTGCTAGAGATCTCTACTTTGGGGAGCCGACAGCCAAAAACATTCAGTACTTC
TRBJ2-2 NA TRBV7-9 many CASSLPTNTGELFF TGTGCCAGCAGCTTACCGACGAACACCGGGGAGCTGTTTTTT
TRBJ2-3 TRBD2 TRBV6-1 few CASSEWGLAGGRADTQYF TGTGCCAGCAGTGAGTGGGGACTAGCGGGGGGGCGAGCAGATACGCAGTATTTT
TRBJ2-7 TRBD1 TRBV20-1 NA CSADETGGNYEQYF TGCAGTGCCGACGAGACAGGGGGGAATTACGAGCAGTACTTC
TRBJ1-2 NA TRBV4-3 NA CASSQDERGKRGYTF TGCGCCAGCAGCCAAGATGAAAGGGGGAAACGTGGCTACACCTTC
TRBJ2-7 TRBD2 TRBV29-1 many CSGKAGGSYEQYF TGCAGCGGGAAGGCGGGGGGCTCCTACGAGCAGTACTTC
TRBJ1-1 TRBD1 TRBV9 few CASSGGQVVNTEAFF TGTGCCAGCAGCGGGGGACAGGTTGTGAACACTGAAGCTTTCTTT
TRBJ2-5 TRBD2 TRBV4-3 many CASSQDLLAGGQETQYF TGCGCCAGCAGCCAAGATCTCCTAGCGGGAGGGCAAGAGACCCAGTACTTC
TRBJ2-5 NA TRBV15 NA CATSRVLPGIETQYF TGTGCCACCAGCAGAGTCCTACCGGGAATTGAGACCCAGTACTTC
TRBJ2-3 NA TRBV7-9 NA CASSLEWGQTDTQYF TGTGCCAGCAGCTTAGAATGGGGGCAGACAGATACGCAGTATTTT
TRBJ2-7 TRBD2 TRBV20-1 few CSAPWREGYYEQYF TGCAGTGCTCCCTGGCGGGAGGGTTATTACGAGCAGTACTTC
TRBJ2-1 NA TRBV6-2/TRBV6-3 many CASSSGQNNEQFF TGTGCCAGCAGTTCCGGACAGAACAATGAGCAGTTCTTC
TRBJ2-2 NA TRBV5-1 NA CASSVGQSGTGELFF TGCGCCAGCAGCGTTGGACAGTCGGGCACCGGGGAGCTGTTTTTT